This T cell receptor beta chain was found in a study of blood T cell repertoires in COVID-19. Across the study: Italy, Spain and the United States were the sources of the convalescent and acute COVID-19 samples. In each case, the material was cDNA or gDNA derived from T cells, B-cell-depleted T cells, or PBMCs.

Under the authors' procedure: Estimation of nucleated cell counts relied on the amplification of reference gene primers. Measured with immunoSEQ multiplex PCR; TCRdb has only the in-frame clones, and not every one. The DNA gave D and trimming, while V, J and clone size come from that table. The repertoire consists of some 180,000 clones, with under 95% occurring once and the leading ten covering 4.5% to 5%. This clone was counted between two and nine times. Patients of the Seattle cohort, enrolled during active infection, were followed longitudinally. Germline V gene sequence: CDR1 SGHRS, CDR2 YFSETQ. This CDR3 has 16 residues. V shed 0 bases, J shed 5 bases, and the junction held 9 bases outside the gene matches.

J is TRBJ2-7 and V is TRBV5-1, with 9 bases matching TRBD2. Sequences were obtained from peripheral blood. The source is a man in his late teens or twenties with COVID-19, enrolled during active disease. The CDR3 protein is CASSLDGSSGNNEQYF. CDR3 sequence (DNA): TGCGCCAGCAGCTTGGATGGGTCTAGCGGGAACAACGAGCAGTACTTC.